This TCR beta chain was captured in a study of blood T cell repertoires in COVID-19. The CDR3 is made up of 15 amino acids. The germline gives CDR1 MNHEY, CDR2 SVGAGI. Trimming at V came to 7 bases and at J to 0 bases, leaving 9 bases not matched to a gene. The repertoire was sequenced with immunoSEQ multiplex PCR; TCRdb's copy has only in-frame clones and lacks some. The top ten clones hold approximately 5.5% of a sample with 320,000 or so clones, roughly 90% of them seen once. This receptor was obtained from a man in his 60s who had recovered from COVID-19. The chain is built from TRBV6-5 and TRBJ2-7; 7 bases align to TRBD1. Specimen: PBMCs or T cells enriched from blood (not recorded which). The DNA of the CDR3 is TGTGCCAGCAACCGTCCCGGGACAGTCTCCTACGAGCAGTACTTC. Translating it yields CASNRPGTVSYEQYF.